A single sample gave rise to the 16 T cell receptor beta chains below, sequenced in a study of OX40 agonist ivuxolimab in advanced cancers. The assay was immunoSEQ multiplex PCR, and TCRdb's table has in-frame clones only and misses some. The sample gives tens of thousands of clones, 80% of which show up once; 10% is in the top ten. Sequences were derived from CD4+ or CD8+ T cells sorted from blood, sampled in a trial of the OX40 agonist ivuxolimab. These receptors all stem from an adult with an advanced solid tumor such as melanoma, head and neck, liver or kidney cancer.

The rearrangement uses TRBV2 and TRBJ2-1, with D possibly being TRBD1 (7 bases). V was trimmed by 8 bases and J by 10 bases, leaving 18 bases between them. The CDR3 extends over 13 amino acids. Germline V gene sequence: CDR1 SNHLY, CDR2 FYNNEI. The DNA for the CDR3 is TGTGCCAGCCTCGAGGAGGGGGCACGGGAGCAGTTCTTC. Encoded protein: CASLEEGAREQFF.

This chain connects TRBV11-2 to TRBJ2-7; D is unresolved. This CDR3 has 14 amino acids. Trimming stripped 4 bases from V and 7 bases from J, with 17 bases between. Germline V gene data show CDR1 as SGHAT and CDR2 as FQNNGV. CDR3 bases: TGTGCCAGCAGCTCCCTCGCCCGTGCCGGGGAGCAGTACTTC. Protein: CASSSLARAGEQYF.

There are a few counts of this clone. The rearrangement links TRBV29-1 to TRBJ2-3, with D possibly TRBD1 on 6 matching bases. CDR3 length equals 10 residues. CDR1 is SQVTM, CDR2 ANQGSEA, per germline. V was clipped by 7 bases and J by 5 bases, with 7 bases between them. CDR3 sequence reads: CSGQVDTQYF. CDR3 bases: TGCAGCGGACAGGTAGATACGCAGTATTTT.

The chain combines TRBV9 with TRBJ1-3; D gene uncertain. The germline gives CDR1 SGDLS, CDR2 YYNGEE. Trimming removed 0 bases at V and 0 bases at J, with 4 bases between. The CDR3 is 14 residues long. The DNA for the CDR3 is TGTGCCAGCAGCGTAGGTCGCTCTGGAAACACCATATATTTT. This translates into CASSVGRSGNTIYF.

The V call is TRBV27, the J call TRBJ1-2, with 7 bases that match TRBD1. J was trimmed by 5 bases and V by 3 bases; bases with no gene match: 3. The CDR3 consists of 13 residues. The germline gives CDR1 MNHEY, CDR2 SMNVEV (reference sequence). This CDR3 reads CASSFRDSYGYTF. CDR3 sequence (DNA): TGTGCCAGCAGTTTCCGGGACAGTTATGGCTACACCTTC.

This CDR3 is CASSLVGTSSYNEQFF. In nucleotides, the CDR3 is TGCGCCAGCAGCTTGGTTGGGACCTCCTCCTACAATGAGCAGTTCTTC. V is TRBV5-1 and J is TRBJ2-1, with D perhaps matching TRBD1 or TRBD2 (5 bases each). The germline CDR1 and CDR2 sequences are SGHRS and YFSETQ. This CDR3 comprises 16 residues. V was trimmed by 0 bases and J by 0 bases, leaving 10 bases between them.

The chain combines TRBV6-5 with TRBJ2-7; no reliable D call. Germline V gene data show CDR1 as MNHEY and CDR2 as SVGAGI. The V end lost 4 bases, the J end lost 3 bases, and 13 bases lay between the germline ends. This CDR3 comprises 14 residues. The CDR3: CASSSAPDGYEQYF. In DNA form, the CDR3 reads TGTGCCAGCAGTTCAGCTCCCGACGGCTACGAGCAGTACTTC.

The chain uses TRBV19 and TRBJ2-2; no clear D gene. V lost 3 bases, J lost 2 bases, and 10 bases lay in between. Germline lookup yields CDR1 LNHDA and CDR2 SQIVND (reference sequence). This CDR3 region has 15 residues. The CDR3 sequence is CASSMFPDNTGELFF. The CDR3 DNA reads as TGTGCCAGTAGTATGTTTCCAGATAACACCGGGGAGCTGTTTTTT.

This clone has just a few counts. The genes are TRBV6-6 and TRBJ2-7; tentatively, D is TRBD1 or TRBD2 (5 bases each). CDR3 length: 15 amino acids. With 5 bases removed from V and 2 bases from J, the gap between germline ends came to 16 bases. Germline CDR1 reads MNHNY; CDR2 reads SVGAGI (reference sequence). The CDR3 coding sequence is TGTGCCAGCAGTGCGACGGGCCCGGGACCCTACGAGCAGTACTTC. This codes for CASSATGPGPYEQYF.

This chain uses TRBV6-6 with TRBJ1-3; no reliable D call. The V gene lost 5 bases and the J gene lost 0 bases, with 11 bases spanning the gap. The germline V gene has CDR1 MNHNY and CDR2 SVGAGI (reference sequence). This CDR3 is 15 amino acids long. The CDR3 DNA reads as TGTGCCAGCAGTCCTGGGGTCGTCTCTGGAAACACCATATATTTT. It specifies CASSPGVVSGNTIYF.

The J gene is TRBJ2-1, the V gene TRBV19, with a tentative D call TRBD2 (5 bases). V lost 8 bases to trimming and J lost 3 bases, with 14 bases between them. Germline CDR1 and CDR2: LNHDA and SQIVND (reference sequence). CDR3 length equals 14 residues. In DNA form, the CDR3 reads TGTGCCAGTCAAGGTCCTGACTACTACAATGAGCAGTTCTTC. This translates into CASQGPDYYNEQFF.

This chain connects TRBV6-1 to TRBJ2-1; weak D call: TRBD1 (5 bases). The CDR3 has 19 amino acids. V lost 2 bases and J lost 5, with 25 bases in between. Germline V CDR1 and CDR2: MNHNS, SASEGT. CDR3 DNA sequence: TGTGCCAGCAGTGAACCTTTCCTCGGGTACAGGCAAACACACAATGAGCAGTTCTTC. Translated, it gives CASSEPFLGYRQTHNEQFF.

The count of this clone is one. The V call is TRBV14, the J call TRBJ2-2, with TRBD1 identical over 8 bases. The CDR3 runs 13 residues. The J segment lost 6 bases and the V segment lost 4 bases, leaving 1 base of the junction unmatched. From germline, CDR1 is SGHDN and CDR2 FVKESK. CDR3 coding DNA: TGTGCCAGCAGCCCGACAGGGGCCGGGGAGCTGTTTTTT. This encodes CASSPTGAGELFF.

The rearrangement joins TRBV7-9 to TRBJ2-7; D is ambiguous. The CDR3 is 12 amino acids. V was shortened by 0 bases and J by 6 bases, with 6 bases between the two germline ends. CDR1 is SEHNR, CDR2 FQNEAQ, per germline (reference sequence). The CDR3 nucleotides read TGTGCCAGCAGCTTAGCCGGGTTCGAGCAGTACTTC. This sequence encodes CASSLAGFEQYF.

The J gene is TRBJ2-3, the V gene TRBV29-1; D remains ambiguous. Germline values: CDR1 SQVTM, CDR2 ANQGSEA. The CDR3 spans 15 residues. V shed 0 bases and J shed 4 bases, with 14 bases lying between them. CDR3 nucleotide sequence: TGCAGCGTTGAAGATATAGTCCAAAGCGCAGATACGCAGTATTTT. Translation: CSVEDIVQSADTQYF.

V and J are TRBV5-1 and TRBJ2-1; 11 bases fit TRBD2. The CDR3 contains 15 residues. In germline, CDR1 is SGHRS, CDR2 YFSETQ. Trimming cost V 0 bases and J 7 bases; bases outside gene matches: 3. In DNA form, the CDR3 reads TGCGCCAGCAGCTTGGATACTAGCGGGAGTAATGAGCAGTTCTTC. It translates to CASSLDTSGSNEQFF.